This passage covers 6 T cell receptor beta chains from one sample sequenced in a study of blood T cell repertoires in COVID-19. Clones were sequenced by immunoSEQ multiplex PCR, and TCRdb holds only the in-frame ones, with some missing. This sample yields 240,000 or so clones, of which about 86% are seen a single time; over 7.5% belongs to the top ten. Sequencing input: peripheral blood. These receptors were collected from a woman older than 75 with acute or convalescent COVID-19.

On this clone: Other DNA sequences from this sample encode an identical CDR3 as well. The V gene is TRBV18, the J gene TRBJ2-1, with 10 bases that match TRBD2. This CDR3 has 16 amino acids. V lost 3 bases to trimming and J lost 2 bases; unmatched junction nucleotides: 4. In germline, CDR1 is KGHSH, CDR2 LQKENI. DNA of the CDR3: TGTGCCAGCTCACCTGCTAGCGGGGGTACCTACAATGAGCAGTTCTTC. It yields the protein CASSPASGGTYNEQFF.

The chain has TRBV3-1 (or the pseudogene TRBV3-2) and TRBJ2-7, with 8 bases aligning to TRBD1. J was trimmed by 5 bases and V by 5 bases; bases with no gene match: 2. Germline CDR1 reads LGHDT; CDR2 reads YNNKEL (reference sequence). The CDR3 totals 12 residues. CDR3 sequence reads: CASSTDRDEQYF. CDR3 bases: TGTGCCAGCAGCACGGACAGGGACGAGCAGTACTTC.

The chain employs TRBV5-1 and TRBJ2-4; 9 bases fit TRBD1. Trimming cost V 4 bases and J 8 bases; bases outside gene matches: 7. The CDR3 runs 14 residues. Germline CDR1 and CDR2: SGHRS and YFSETQ. As DNA, the CDR3 is TGCGCCAGCAGCCGGGACAGGGCAGAGGACATTCAGTACTTC. Protein product: CASSRDRAEDIQYF.

This clone appeared a few times. The chain combines TRBV2 with TRBJ2-7; 8 nucleotides agree with TRBD1. The germline CDR1 and CDR2 sequences are SNHLY and FYNNEI. V was pared by 4 bases and J by 3 bases, with 5 bases of the junction left unmatched. CDR3 length equals 14 residues. CDR3 region: CASSAGQVIYEQYF. CDR3 nucleotides: TGTGCCAGCAGTGCGGGACAGGTAATCTACGAGCAGTACTTC.

The chain couples TRBV5-1 to TRBJ1-4, with D perhaps matching TRBD1 (5 bases). Germline V gene lookup returns CDR1 SGHRS and CDR2 YFSETQ. The CDR3 is 17 residues long. V was shortened by 0 bases and J by 0 bases, with 12 bases between the two germline ends. DNA of the CDR3: TGCGCCAGCAGCTTGGGGGCCCAGGGTGCAACTAATGAAAAACTGTTTTTT. It codes for CASSLGAQGATNEKLFF.

The gene calls are TRBV5-1 and TRBJ1-1, with 8 bases lining up with TRBD1. There are 17 residues in the CDR3. The J segment lost 0 bases and the V segment lost 0 bases, leaving 7 bases of the junction unmatched. Germline V CDR1 and CDR2: SGHRS, YFSETQ. The CDR3 spells CASSLDGTGVMNTEAFF. CDR3 bases: TGCGCCAGCAGCTTGGACGGGACAGGAGTAATGAACACTGAAGCTTTCTTT.